The clone carrying this T cell receptor (beta chain) was seen many times. Its antigen is not known. TCRdb independently ran MiXCR on the reads; one entry per CDR3 protein. Found here are some 800,000 distinct CDR3 sequences, 32% of them singletons; the top ten hold under 15%. These data are taken from a study of T cell repertoires in cytomegalovirus infection. Germline values: CDR1 MGHDK, CDR2 SYGVNS. This CDR3 has 12 residues. Trimming cost V 9 bases and J 2 bases, with 8 bases left between them. Material: cultured CD8+ T cells from PBMCs, obtained from culture after CMV antigen stimulation. The sequence derives from a human donor in good health (CMV status not recorded). Some clones in this sample may be carry-over from other donors' samples. The chain has TRBV25-1 and TRBJ1-5; the D is unclear. The CDR3 loop is CASSDGNQPQHF. In DNA form, the CDR3 reads TGTGCCAGTTCGGATGGCAATCAGCCCCAGCATTTT. The variable domain in full, with the rest retrieved from reference TRBV25-1 and TRBJ1-5, is EADIYQTPRYLVIGTGKKITLECSQTMGHDKMYWYQQDPGMELHLIHYSYGVNSTEKGDLSSESTVSRIRTEHFPLTLESARPSHTSQYLCASSDGNQPQHFGDGTRLSIL.